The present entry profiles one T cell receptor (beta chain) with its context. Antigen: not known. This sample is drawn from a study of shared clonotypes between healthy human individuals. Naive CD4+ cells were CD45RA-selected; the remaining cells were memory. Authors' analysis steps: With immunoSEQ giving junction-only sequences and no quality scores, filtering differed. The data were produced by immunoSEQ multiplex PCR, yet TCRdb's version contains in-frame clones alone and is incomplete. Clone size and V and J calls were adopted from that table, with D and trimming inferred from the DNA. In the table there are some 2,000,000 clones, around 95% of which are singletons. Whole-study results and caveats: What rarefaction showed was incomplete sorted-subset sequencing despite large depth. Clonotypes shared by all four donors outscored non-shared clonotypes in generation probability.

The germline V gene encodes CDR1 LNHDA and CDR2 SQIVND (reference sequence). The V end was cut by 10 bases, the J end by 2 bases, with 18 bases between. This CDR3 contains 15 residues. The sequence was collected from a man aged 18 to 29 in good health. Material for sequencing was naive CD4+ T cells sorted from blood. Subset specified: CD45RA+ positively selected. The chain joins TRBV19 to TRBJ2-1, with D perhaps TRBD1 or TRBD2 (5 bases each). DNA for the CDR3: TGTGCCACAGATGCCGGGACGGATACCTACAATGAGCAGTTCTTC. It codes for CATDAGTDTYNEQFF.